The present entry profiles one TCR beta chain with its context. Antigen specificity is unknown. This sample was taken from a study of T-cell memory formation after mild COVID-19. The study's findings and limits: Clones that contracted from day 15 to 85 were balanced CD4/CD8, while later expanders leaned CD4+. In pre-infection memory, a portion of responding clones appeared, which suggested that cross-reactive memory joined.

Using constant-segment primers, 5'RACE produced TCR alpha and TCR beta cDNA libraries carrying sample barcodes and UMIs. From the 5' RACE reads, TCRdb called clonotypes with MiXCR, one entry per CDR3 protein. The data hold roughly 150,000 distinct CDR3 sequences, with over 10% observed a single time. Per the germline V gene, CDR1 is SGHTA and CDR2 is FQGTGA. The V and J ends lost 1 base and 2 bases respectively, with 6 bases between them. This CDR3 contains 14 residues. V gene TRBV7-3 combines with J gene TRBJ2-1; D is perhaps TRBD1 or TRBD2 (5 bases each). This TCR came from a man in his late teens or twenties who had mild COVID-19 (a few samples of this study predate the infection). Cell type and time point are not known. The sample consisted of PBMCs or a T cell subset sorted from them (not recorded which). The CDR3 DNA follows: TGTGCCAGCAGCTTAATGGGGGCCTACAATGAGCAGTTCTTC. Amino acids: CASSLMGAYNEQFF.